A selection of T cell receptor beta chains follows, all from one sample in a study of CD8 T cells in Susac syndrome. TCRdb used MiXCR to reprocess the immunoSEQ multiplex PCR reads, holding one entry per CDR3 protein. The sample records more than 95,000 distinct CDR3 sequences, over 85% being singletons. Input material: CD8+ T cells from PBMCs. The receptors derive from a human donor with multiple sclerosis. CDR3s include the opening cysteine and the closing phenylalanine or tryptophan. The order of the fields is CDR3 protein, V gene, J gene.

CDR3: CASSLDVGGGGTEAFF; V: TRBV11-2; J: TRBJ1-1
CDR3: CASSLWDSFNQPQHF; V: TRBV5-1; J: TRBJ1-5
CDR3: CSAGGLAGGSVSYNEQFF; V: TRBV29-1; J: TRBJ2-1
CDR3: CASSLGRYGGGSYEQYF; V: TRBV5-1; J: TRBJ2-7
CDR3: CSARDDSGQIDYGYTF; V: TRBV20-1; J: TRBJ1-2
CDR3: CATSEPLQSGASSGGAGDEQFF; V: TRBV24-1; J: TRBJ2-1
CDR3: CASSSSDRGRGGYTF; V: TRBV7-3; J: TRBJ1-2
CDR3: CASSWTGGGVNTEAFF; V: TRBV5-1; J: TRBJ1-1
CDR3: CASSAGGSPLHF; V: TRBV9; J: TRBJ1-6
CDR3: CASSLDAGSTDTQYF; V: TRBV5-1; J: TRBJ2-3
CDR3: CASSQNVKDTQYF; V: TRBV4-1; J: TRBJ2-3
CDR3: CASSLRPGPGANVLTF; V: TRBV7-8; J: TRBJ2-6
CDR3: CATSDPPTENIYGYTF; V: TRBV24-1; J: TRBJ1-2
CDR3: CASNVGGPGSGELFF; V: TRBV6-5; J: TRBJ2-2
CDR3: CATSDLKGHSNQPQHF; V: TRBV24-1; J: TRBJ1-5
CDR3: CASSLIRNTEAFF; V: TRBV6-5; J: TRBJ1-1
CDR3: CASRNVNTEAFF; V: TRBV9; J: TRBJ1-1
CDR3: CASSLPPGRGYTGELFF; V: TRBV12-3/TRBV12-4; J: TRBJ2-2
CDR3: CASSAENPTFGELFF; V: TRBV9; J: TRBJ2-2
CDR3: CASSQRDLHNEQFF; V: TRBV27; J: TRBJ2-1
CDR3: CASSQDPRSAEAFF; V: TRBV4-1; J: TRBJ1-1
CDR3: CATSEGQPNTEAFF; V: TRBV24-1; J: TRBJ1-1
CDR3: CASRVGTGELFF; V: TRBV13; J: TRBJ2-2
CDR3: CASSLKRFRADTQYF; V: TRBV12-3/TRBV12-4; J: TRBJ2-3
CDR3: CASSKTGRDIYATNEKLFF; V: TRBV5-1; J: TRBJ1-4
CDR3: CASSQDSGNTDTQYF; V: TRBV4-1; J: TRBJ2-3
CDR3: CASSFSSGPYNEQFF; V: TRBV27; J: TRBJ2-1
CDR3: CASSTRDRGGYGYTF; V: TRBV11-2; J: TRBJ1-2
CDR3: CASSLTPRGAEDTQYF; V: TRBV28; J: TRBJ2-3
CDR3: CASSRGLNSPLHF; V: TRBV28; J: TRBJ1-6
CDR3: CASRPEYQETQYF; V: TRBV7-9; J: TRBJ2-5
CDR3: CASSVSSGSQETQYF; V: TRBV9; J: TRBJ2-5
CDR3: CASSLVGQKLNYGYTF; V: TRBV7-2; J: TRBJ1-2
CDR3: CSVYGMAVSGANVLTF; V: TRBV29-1; J: TRBJ2-6
CDR3: CSARDLGGSTDTQYF; V: TRBV20-1; J: TRBJ2-3
CDR3: CASSPTGVIGNQPQHF; V: TRBV27; J: TRBJ1-5
CDR3: CASRNRDRGQDTEAFF; V: TRBV11-3; J: TRBJ1-1
CDR3: CASGEPGLRDYEQFF; V: TRBV12-5; J: TRBJ2-1
CDR3: CASQFRLPNEKLFF; V: TRBV6-1; J: TRBJ1-4
CDR3: CATSDSRGRRTQDGYTF; V: TRBV24-1; J: TRBJ1-2
CDR3: CATALGNGYTF; V: TRBV19; J: TRBJ1-2
CDR3: CATSDSQGGGNQPQHF; V: TRBV24-1; J: TRBJ1-5
CDR3: CASSQDREVTEAFF; V: TRBV4-1; J: TRBJ1-1
CDR3: CASSLRWDGGSPLHF; V: TRBV5-1; J: TRBJ1-6
CDR3: CASSQGSTEYGYTF; V: TRBV4-1; J: TRBJ1-2
CDR3: CASGGAYNEQFF; V: TRBV5-4; J: TRBJ2-1
CDR3: CASSVDATYNEQFF; V: TRBV9; J: TRBJ2-1
CDR3: CASSEWITSLANYGYTF; V: TRBV6-1; J: TRBJ1-2
CDR3: CASTLTGGAKGYTF; V: TRBV19; J: TRBJ1-2
CDR3: CASSIHRGGGNEQFF; V: TRBV19; J: TRBJ2-1
CDR3: CASIGRGATNEKLFF; V: TRBV23-1; J: TRBJ1-4
CDR3: CATSVSDSPEPQHF; V: TRBV24-1; J: TRBJ1-5
CDR3: CASSRTSGFKPEQFF; V: TRBV12-3/TRBV12-4; J: TRBJ2-1
CDR3: CATELRVGELFF; V: TRBV24-1; J: TRBJ2-2